This record looks at one TCR beta chain sequence and its context. Its cognate antigen is unknown. Possible read error: a much larger clone is one base away. No cell sorting was done before RNA was extracted from the tissue. Donors were chemotherapy-naive, newly diagnosed lung cancer surgical patients in China, August–late 2014. This CDR3 is 13 amino acids long. The germline gives CDR1 DFQATT, CDR2 SNEGSKA (reference sequence). This entry comes from a study of tumor and adjacent non-tumor tissue in lung cancer. About the research overall: There were around 11 adenocarcinoma, a couple of squamous cell carcinoma and 1 small cell lung cancer cases. Study results and caveats: TCR diversity was significantly greater in tumor than normal lung tissue.

TCRbeta libraries were built with three rounds of nested PCR, modified from ARM-PCR. TCRdb reprocessed the multiplex PCR reads with MiXCR, giving one entry per CDR3 protein. The table shows 100,000 to 150,000 distinct CDR3 sequences, with 66% occurring only once. This TCR came from a man aged 25 to 45 with non-small cell lung cancer. The gene calls are TRBV20-1 and TRBJ1-4, with TRBD1 identical over 9 bases. The material sequenced was lung tumor tissue. CDR3 bases: TGCAGTGTTAGATGGGACAGGGCTGAAAAACTGTTTTTT. Translating gives CSVRWDRAEKLFF.